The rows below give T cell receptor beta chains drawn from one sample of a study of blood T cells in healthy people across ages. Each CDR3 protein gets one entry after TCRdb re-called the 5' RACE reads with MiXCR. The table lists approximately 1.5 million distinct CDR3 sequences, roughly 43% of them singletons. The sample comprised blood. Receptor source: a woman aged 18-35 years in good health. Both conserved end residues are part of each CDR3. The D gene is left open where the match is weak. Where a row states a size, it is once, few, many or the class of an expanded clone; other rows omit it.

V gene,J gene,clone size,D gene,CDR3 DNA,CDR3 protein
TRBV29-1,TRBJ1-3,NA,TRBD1,TGCAGCGCCCCGACAGGGGAGGCTGGAAACACCATATATTTT,CSAPTGEAGNTIYF
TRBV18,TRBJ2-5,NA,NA,TGTGCCAGCTCACCGAAACCCGGGGCTTGGGAGACCCAGTACTTC,CASSPKPGAWETQYF
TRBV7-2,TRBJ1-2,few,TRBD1,TGTGCCAGCAGCTTACACCGCTGGGGGGGACAGGGTGCTAACTATGGCTACACCTTC,CASSLHRWGGQGANYGYTF
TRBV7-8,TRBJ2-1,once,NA,TGTGCCAGCACCCGTAGTGCTCTTCTCTCTGGGAATGAGCAGTTCTTC,CASTRSALLSGNEQFF
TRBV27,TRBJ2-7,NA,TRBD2,TGTGCCAGCACCCCTGGACTAGTCGGCGAGCAGTACTTC,CASTPGLVGEQYF
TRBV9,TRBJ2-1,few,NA,TGTGCCAGCAGACCCATGGATCTAGTGGGAGATGAGCAGTTCTTC,CASRPMDLVGDEQFF
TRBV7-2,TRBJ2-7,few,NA,TGTGCCAGCAGCTTAGAAGTGATTACCTACGAGCAGTACTTC,CASSLEVITYEQYF
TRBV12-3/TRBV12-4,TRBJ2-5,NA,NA,TGTGACAGCAGTCTTAACCCGAGGGTAGAGACCCAGTACTTC,CDSSLNPRVETQYF
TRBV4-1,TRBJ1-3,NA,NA,TGCGCCAGCAGCCAAGACGAGCGGTACTCTGGAAACACCATATATTTT,CASSQDERYSGNTIYF
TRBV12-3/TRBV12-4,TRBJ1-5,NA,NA,TGTGCCAGCAGTTTAGTGGACCGGGTAAGGCCCCAGCATTTT,CASSLVDRVRPQHF
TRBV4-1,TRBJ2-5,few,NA,TGCGCCAGCAGCCACCTCGGAGAGCAGTACTTC,CASSHLGEQYF
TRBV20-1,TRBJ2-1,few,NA,TGCAGTGCTAGACTCAGGGGAAATGAGCAGTTCTTC,CSARLRGNEQFF
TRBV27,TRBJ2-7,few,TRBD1,TGTGCCAGCAGTTCGCCTGACAGGGCCCGCTACGAGCAGTACTTC,CASSSPDRARYEQYF
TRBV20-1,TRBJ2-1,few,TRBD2,TGCAGTGCTAGCGGGAGGGGGAATGAGCAGTTCTTC,CSASGRGNEQFF
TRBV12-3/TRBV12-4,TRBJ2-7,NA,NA,TGTGCCAGCACCACAGGGAGCGGAATCTACGAGCAGTACTTC,CASTTGSGIYEQYF
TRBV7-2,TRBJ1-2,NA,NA,TGTGCCAGCAGCTTAGACCGAATGGGGAAAGGGTATGGCTACACCTTC,CASSLDRMGKGYGYTF
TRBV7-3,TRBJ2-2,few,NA,TGTGCCAGCAGTATGGACAGCTACACCGGGGAGCTGTTTTTT,CASSMDSYTGELFF
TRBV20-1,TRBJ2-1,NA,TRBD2,TGCAGTGCTAGAGATTTAGGGGAGGGTGAGCAGTTCTTC,CSARDLGEGEQFF
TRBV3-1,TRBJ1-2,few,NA,TGTGCCAGCAGCCAAGAATATAGCCATGGCTACACCTTC,CASSQEYSHGYTF
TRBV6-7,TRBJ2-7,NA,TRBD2,TGTGCCAGCAGTTACTCAGAAGCGGGAGGGCCCCACGAGCAGTACTTC,CASSYSEAGGPHEQYF
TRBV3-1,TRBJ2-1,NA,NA,TGTGCCAGCGGCCAGCGGACAGCCCTTAATGAGCAGTTCTTC,CASGQRTALNEQFF
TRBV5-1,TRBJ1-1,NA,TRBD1,TGCGCCAGCAGCCCGACAGGGCTCGGCATGAACACTGAAGCTTTCTTT,CASSPTGLGMNTEAFF
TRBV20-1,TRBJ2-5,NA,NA,TGCAGTGCTAGAGATAGGAGAGGACTCCAAGAGACCCAGTACTTC,CSARDRRGLQETQYF
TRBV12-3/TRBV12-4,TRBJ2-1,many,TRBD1,TGTGCCAGCAGTCTCTCAGACAGGGGGTCCTTCGATGAGCAGTTCTTC,CASSLSDRGSFDEQFF
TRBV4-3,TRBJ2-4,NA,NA,TGCGCCAGCAGCCAAGATGACTATAACATTCAGTACTTC,CASSQDDYNIQYF
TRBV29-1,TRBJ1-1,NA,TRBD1,TGCAGCGTTGCCGGGACAGGGATAGGCACTGAAGCTTTCTTT,CSVAGTGIGTEAFF
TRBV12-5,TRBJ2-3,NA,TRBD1,TGTACTAGTGGTTTGTGGGAAAGGACAGGGCCAGATACGCAGTATTTT,CTSGLWERTGPDTQYF
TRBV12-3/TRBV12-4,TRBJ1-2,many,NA,TGTGCCAGCAGTTTCGGGTACAGTTCTAACTATGGCTACACCTTC,CASSFGYSSNYGYTF
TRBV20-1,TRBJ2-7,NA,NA,TGCAGTGCTAGGGCACTTCCACCGGATGAGCAGTACTTC,CSARALPPDEQYF
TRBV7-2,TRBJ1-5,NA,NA,TGTGCCAGCAGCTCGCACGGCAATCAGCCCCAGCATTTT,CASSSHGNQPQHF
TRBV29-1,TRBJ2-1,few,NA,TGCAGCGCCGAGGGTGGGCTGTCCTACCACAGGTACAATGAGCAGTTCTTC,CSAEGGLSYHRYNEQFF
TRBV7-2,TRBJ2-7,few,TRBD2,TGTGCCAGCAGCGGGGAGCGGGGTTACTCCTACGAGCAGTACTTC,CASSGERGYSYEQYF
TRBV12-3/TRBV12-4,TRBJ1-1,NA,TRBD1,TGTGCCAGCAGGCTAGACAGGGAGAGCACTGAAGCTTTCTTT,CASRLDRESTEAFF
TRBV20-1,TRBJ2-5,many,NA,TGCAGTGTGAAGGGACCCCCTTTCCCCATCGTGGAGACCCAGTACTTC,CSVKGPPFPIVETQYF
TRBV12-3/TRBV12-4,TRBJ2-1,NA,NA,TGTGCCAGCAGTTTGTCAGTCAACCCCTACAATGAGCAGTTCTTC,CASSLSVNPYNEQFF
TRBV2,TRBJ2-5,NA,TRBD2,TGTGCCAGCAGTGGGCTAGCGGGAGAAAAGACCCAGTACTTC,CASSGLAGEKTQYF
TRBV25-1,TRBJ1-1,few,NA,TGTGCCAGCAGCCCGTTCGGGGCTGGGACTGAAGCTTTCTTT,CASSPFGAGTEAFF
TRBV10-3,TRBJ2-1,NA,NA,TGTGCCATCAGTGGGGATAGATTTTCAACCTACGAGCAGTTCTTC,CAISGDRFSTYEQFF
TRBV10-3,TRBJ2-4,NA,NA,TGTGCCATCGGGGGGAATGGGGCCAAAAACATTCAGTACTTC,CAIGGNGAKNIQYF
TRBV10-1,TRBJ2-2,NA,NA,TGCGCCAGCAGTGCGGGAGCGGCGAACACCGGGGAGCTGTTTTTT,CASSAGAANTGELFF
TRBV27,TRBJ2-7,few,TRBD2,TGTGCCAGCACAATGGGGGGACTAGCGAATTCCGAGCAGTACTTC,CASTMGGLANSEQYF
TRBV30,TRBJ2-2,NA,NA,TGTGCCTGGAGCTCCGGACTGAACACCGGGGAGCTGTTTTTT,CAWSSGLNTGELFF
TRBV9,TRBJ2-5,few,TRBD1,TGTGCCAGCAGCGGAGACAGGGGAGGAGCACAAGAGACCCAGTACTTC,CASSGDRGGAQETQYF
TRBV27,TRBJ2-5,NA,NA,TGTGCCAGCAGTTTGACGCCAACCCCTTGGTCCGAGACCCAGTACTTC,CASSLTPTPWSETQYF
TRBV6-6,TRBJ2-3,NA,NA,TGTGCCAGCAGTTACTCGAAGCCAGCAGGAGATACGCAGTATTTT,CASSYSKPAGDTQYF